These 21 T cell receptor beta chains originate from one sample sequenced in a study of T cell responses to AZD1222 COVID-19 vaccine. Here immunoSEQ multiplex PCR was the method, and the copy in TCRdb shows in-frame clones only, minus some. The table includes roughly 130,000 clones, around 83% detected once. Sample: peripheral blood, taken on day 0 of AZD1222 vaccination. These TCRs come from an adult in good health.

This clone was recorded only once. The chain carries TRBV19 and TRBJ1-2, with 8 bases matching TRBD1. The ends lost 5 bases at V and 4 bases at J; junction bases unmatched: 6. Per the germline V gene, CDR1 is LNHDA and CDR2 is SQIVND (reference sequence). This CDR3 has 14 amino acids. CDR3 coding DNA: TGTGCCAGTAGTCAGACAGGGGAGGCCTATGGCTACACCTTC. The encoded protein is CASSQTGEAYGYTF. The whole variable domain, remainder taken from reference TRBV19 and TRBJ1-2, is DGGITQSPKYLFRKEGQNVTLSCEQNLNHDAMYWYRQDPGQGLRLIYYSQIVNDFQKGDIAEGYSVSREKKESFPLTVTSAQKNPTAFYLCASSQTGEAYGYTFGSGTRLTVV.

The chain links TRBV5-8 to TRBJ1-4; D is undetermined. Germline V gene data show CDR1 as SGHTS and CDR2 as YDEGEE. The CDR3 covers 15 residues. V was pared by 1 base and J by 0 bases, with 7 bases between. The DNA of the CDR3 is TGTGCCAGCAGCTTGTCAACAGCAACTAATGAAAAACTGTTTTTT. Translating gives CASSLSTATNEKLFF.

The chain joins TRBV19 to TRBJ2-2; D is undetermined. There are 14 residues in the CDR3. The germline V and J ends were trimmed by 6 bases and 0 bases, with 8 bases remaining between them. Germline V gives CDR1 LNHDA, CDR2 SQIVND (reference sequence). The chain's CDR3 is CASSPNANTGELFF. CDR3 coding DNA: TGTGCCAGTAGCCCCAACGCGAACACCGGGGAGCTGTTTTTT.

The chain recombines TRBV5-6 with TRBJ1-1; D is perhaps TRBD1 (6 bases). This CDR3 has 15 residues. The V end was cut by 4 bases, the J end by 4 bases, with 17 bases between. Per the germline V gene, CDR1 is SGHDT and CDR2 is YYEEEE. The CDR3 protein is CASSVLQGFGTEAFF. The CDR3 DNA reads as TGTGCCAGCAGCGTCCTACAGGGATTCGGCACTGAAGCTTTCTTT.

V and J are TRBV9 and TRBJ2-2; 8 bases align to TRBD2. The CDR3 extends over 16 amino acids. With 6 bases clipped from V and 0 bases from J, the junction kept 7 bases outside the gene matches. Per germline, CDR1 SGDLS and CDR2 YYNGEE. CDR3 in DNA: TGTGCCAGCAACCCCCGGGGGGGCGCGAACACCGGGGAGCTGTTTTTT. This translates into CASNPRGGANTGELFF.

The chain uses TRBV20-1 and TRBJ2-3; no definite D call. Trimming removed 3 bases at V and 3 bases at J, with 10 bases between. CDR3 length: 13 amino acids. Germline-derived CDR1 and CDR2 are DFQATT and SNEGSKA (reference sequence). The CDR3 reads CSASPPATDTQYF. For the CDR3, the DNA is TGCAGTGCTAGTCCCCCCGCGACAGATACGCAGTATTTT.

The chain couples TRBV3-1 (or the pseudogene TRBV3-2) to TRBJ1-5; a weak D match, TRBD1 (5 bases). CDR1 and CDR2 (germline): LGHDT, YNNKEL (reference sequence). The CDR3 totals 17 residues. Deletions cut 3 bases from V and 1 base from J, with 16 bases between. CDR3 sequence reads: CASSHGGTRRSNQPQHF. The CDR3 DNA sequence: TGTGCCAGCAGCCATGGGGGGACGAGGAGGAGCAATCAGCCCCAGCATTTT.

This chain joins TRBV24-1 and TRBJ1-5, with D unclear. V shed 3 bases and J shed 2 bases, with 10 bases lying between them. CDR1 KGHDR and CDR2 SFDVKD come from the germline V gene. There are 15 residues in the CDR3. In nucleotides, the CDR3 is TGTGCCACCAGTGATGGGTCTTTGGGCAATCAGCCCCAGCATTTT. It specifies CATSDGSLGNQPQHF.

The CDR3 spells CASSAGDNSPLHF. DNA of the CDR3: TGTGCCAGCAGCGCTGGGGATAATTCACCCCTCCACTTT. V and J are TRBV7-9 and TRBJ1-6; D ambiguous. This CDR3 region has 13 residues. V lost 5 bases and J lost 5, with 7 bases in between. Germline V lookup: CDR1 SEHNR, CDR2 FQNEAQ (reference sequence).

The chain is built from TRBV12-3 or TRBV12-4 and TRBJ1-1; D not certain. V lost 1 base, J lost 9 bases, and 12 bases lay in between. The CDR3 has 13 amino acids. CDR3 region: CASSLEQMIQAFF. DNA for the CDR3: TGTGCCAGCAGTTTAGAACAAATGATTCAAGCTTTCTTT.

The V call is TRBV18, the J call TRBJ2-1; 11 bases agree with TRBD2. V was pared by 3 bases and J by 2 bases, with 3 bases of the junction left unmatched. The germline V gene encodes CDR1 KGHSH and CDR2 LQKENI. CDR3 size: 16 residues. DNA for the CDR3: TGTGCCAGCTCACCTACGGGACTAGCGGCCTACAATGAGCAGTTCTTC. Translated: CASSPTGLAAYNEQFF.

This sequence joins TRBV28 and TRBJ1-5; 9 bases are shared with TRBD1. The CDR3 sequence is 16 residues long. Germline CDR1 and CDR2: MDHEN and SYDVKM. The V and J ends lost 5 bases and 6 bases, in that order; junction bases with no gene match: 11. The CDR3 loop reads CASSLKGTGWAQPQHF. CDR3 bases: TGTGCCAGCAGTCTAAAAGGGACAGGGTGGGCTCAGCCCCAGCATTTT.

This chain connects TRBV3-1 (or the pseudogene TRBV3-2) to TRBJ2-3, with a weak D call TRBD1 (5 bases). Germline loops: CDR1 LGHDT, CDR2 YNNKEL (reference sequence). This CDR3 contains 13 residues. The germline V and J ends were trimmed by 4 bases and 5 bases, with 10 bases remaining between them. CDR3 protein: CASSPTQGDTQYF. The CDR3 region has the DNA TGTGCCAGCAGCCCGACCCAGGGAGATACGCAGTATTTT.

The CDR3 loop is CASSIYTGELFF. CDR3 sequence (DNA): TGTGCCAGTAGTATATACACCGGGGAGCTGTTTTTT. This chain uses TRBV19 with TRBJ2-2; D is unresolved. This CDR3 has 12 residues. CDR1 LNHDA and CDR2 SQIVND come from the germline V gene (reference sequence). V lost 2 bases to trimming and J lost 3 bases, with 1 base between them.

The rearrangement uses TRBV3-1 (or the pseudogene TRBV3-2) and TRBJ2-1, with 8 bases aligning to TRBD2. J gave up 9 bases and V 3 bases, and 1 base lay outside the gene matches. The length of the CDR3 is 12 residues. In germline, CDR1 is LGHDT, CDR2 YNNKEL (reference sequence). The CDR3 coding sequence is TGTGCCAGCAGCCACGGGGGGGGTGAGCAGTTCTTC. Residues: CASSHGGGEQFF.

Here the CDR3 DNA reads TGTGCCAGCTCACGGACAGGGGAGGAGACCCAGTACTTC. This sequence encodes CASSRTGEETQYF. The rearrangement joins TRBV18 to TRBJ2-5, with 9 bases identical to TRBD1. The ends lost 4 bases at V and 5 bases at J; junction bases unmatched: 2. CDR3 length: 13 amino acids. Per the germline V gene, CDR1 is KGHSH and CDR2 is LQKENI.

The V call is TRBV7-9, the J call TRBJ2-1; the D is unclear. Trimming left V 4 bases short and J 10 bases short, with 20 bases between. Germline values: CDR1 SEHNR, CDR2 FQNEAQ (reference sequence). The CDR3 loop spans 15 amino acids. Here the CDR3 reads CASSSFSTGLREQFF. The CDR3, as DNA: TGTGCCAGCAGCTCCTTTTCAACTGGTCTACGGGAGCAGTTCTTC.

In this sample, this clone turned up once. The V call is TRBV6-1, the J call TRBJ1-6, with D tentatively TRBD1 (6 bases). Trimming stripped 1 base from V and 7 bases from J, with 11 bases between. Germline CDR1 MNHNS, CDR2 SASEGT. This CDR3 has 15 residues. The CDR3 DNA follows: TGTGCCAGCAGTGAAGACACAGGGCCCAATTCACCCCTCCACTTT. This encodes CASSEDTGPNSPLHF.

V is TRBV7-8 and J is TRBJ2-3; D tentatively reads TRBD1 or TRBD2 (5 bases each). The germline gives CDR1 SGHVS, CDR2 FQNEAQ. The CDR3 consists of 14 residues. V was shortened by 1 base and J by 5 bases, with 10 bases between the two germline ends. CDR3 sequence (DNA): TGTGCCAGCAGCTTAGTACCAGGGAGAGATACGCAGTATTTT. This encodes CASSLVPGRDTQYF.

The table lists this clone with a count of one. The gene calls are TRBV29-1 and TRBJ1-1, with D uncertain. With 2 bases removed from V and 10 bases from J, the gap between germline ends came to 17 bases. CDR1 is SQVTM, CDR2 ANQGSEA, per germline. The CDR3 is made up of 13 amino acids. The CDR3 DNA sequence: TGCAGCGTTGAAAAGGGAAGTAACCATCGAGCTTTCTTT. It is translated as CSVEKGSNHRAFF.

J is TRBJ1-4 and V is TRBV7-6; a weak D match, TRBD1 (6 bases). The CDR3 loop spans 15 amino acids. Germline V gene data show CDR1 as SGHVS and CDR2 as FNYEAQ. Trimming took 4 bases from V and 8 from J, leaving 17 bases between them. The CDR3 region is CASSYRVMVQEKLFF. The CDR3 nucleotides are TGTGCCAGCAGCTACAGGGTAATGGTGCAGGAAAAACTGTTTTTT.